Described below is a single T cell receptor beta chain sequence and its context. In the original workflow: Counts of nucleated cells, estimated from reference gene primer amplification, were obtained. Only in-frame clones appear in the TCRdb table, and some are missing; sequencing was by immunoSEQ multiplex PCR. The V and J calls and the clone size are those of that table, but D and trimming were determined from the DNA. The data contain 200,000 to 300,000 clones, around 90% of them seen just once; the ten biggest clones take up more than 0.55%. This entry comes from a study of blood T cell repertoires in COVID-19. In the study overall: Acute and convalescent COVID-19 specimens originated in the United States, Italy and Spain. T cells, B-cell-depleted T cells, or PBMCs supplied cDNA or gDNA.

Germline loops: CDR1 SSHAT, CDR2 FNYEAQ (reference sequence). Trimming took off 5 bases at V and 5 bases at J, with 18 bases between the two ends. This CDR3 region has 15 residues. This clonotype was obtained from a human donor in a cohort sampled during active COVID-19. The sample comprised peripheral blood. The chain is built from TRBV7-7 and TRBJ2-5; D ambiguous. This CDR3 reads CASSRSLALVETQYF. For the CDR3, the DNA is TGTGCCAGCAGCCGAAGCTTAGCTCTAGTTGAGACCCAGTACTTC.